Below, 2 T cell receptor beta chains from the same sample are listed, as sequenced in a study of CD8+CD57+ T cells in acquired aplastic anemia. Genomic DNA constituted the template upon which TCR beta VDJ and CDR3 profiling was performed. TCRdb fed the reads into MiXCR, producing one record per CDR3 protein. The sample lists about 210,000 distinct CDR3 sequences, around 60% occurring once. Sequencing was performed on sorted CD4+, CD8+, or CD8+CD57+ T cells (not recorded which) from PBMCs. The receptors originated from a human donor in good health.

The chain has TRBV15 and TRBJ2-1; D is undetermined. Trimming stripped 5 bases from V and 6 bases from J, with 11 bases between. CDR1 is LNHNV and CDR2 is YYDKDF in the germline V gene (reference sequence). This CDR3 region has 13 residues. The CDR3 loop is CATSPRPSNEQFF. Written as DNA, the CDR3 is TGTGCCACCAGCCCCCGGCCCTCCAATGAGCAGTTCTTC. The full variable domain, with the rest looked up from reference TRBV15 and TRBJ2-1, is DAMVIQNPRYQVTQFGKPVTLSCSQTLNHNVMYWYQQKSSQAPKLLFHYYDKDFNNEADTPDNFQSRRPNTSFCFLDIRSPGLGDTAMYLCATSPRPSNEQFFGPGTRLTVL.

The rearrangement joins TRBV10-3 to TRBJ1-5, with 8 nucleotides matching TRBD1. Germline V gene lookup returns CDR1 ENHRY and CDR2 SYGVKD. V dropped 0 bases and J dropped 6; count of bases not matched to a gene: 10. CDR3 length: 17 residues. The CDR3 loop reads CAISESLAAGGTQPQHF. The DNA of the CDR3 is TGTGCCATCAGTGAGTCCCTCGCGGCAGGGGGCACTCAGCCCCAGCATTTT.